Sequencing of this T cell receptor beta chain was carried out in a study of CD8 T cells in ankylosing spondylitis. Points from the study as a whole: Disease-linked clones proved CD8+ and comparatively uncommon in peripheral blood. Some motif variants had been reported before (in reactive arthritis synovial fluid and blood). For ankylosing spondylitis blood, a TCR beta motif of several highly homologous variants appeared characteristic.

Libraries for TCR beta were made by quantitative 5'-RACE with molecular barcodes. In TCRdb, the 5' RACE reads were re-called with MiXCR into one record per CDR3 protein. The table lists fewer than 450,000 distinct CDR3 sequences, roughly 18% of them singletons, with approximately 1% in the top ten. The sample holds many counts of this clonotype. Its antigen is undetermined. Trimming pared 1 base from V and 0 bases from J, leaving 6 bases between. The CDR3 has 14 residues. This receptor was identified in a male donor with ankylosing spondylitis. This chain connects TRBV12-3 or TRBV12-4 to TRBJ1-1; D remains unclear. Source material: blood, either unsorted or a sorted T cell fraction (not recorded which). For the CDR3, the DNA is TGTGCCAGCAGTTTAGACACAATGAACACTGAAGCTTTCTTT. This gives the protein CASSLDTMNTEAFF.